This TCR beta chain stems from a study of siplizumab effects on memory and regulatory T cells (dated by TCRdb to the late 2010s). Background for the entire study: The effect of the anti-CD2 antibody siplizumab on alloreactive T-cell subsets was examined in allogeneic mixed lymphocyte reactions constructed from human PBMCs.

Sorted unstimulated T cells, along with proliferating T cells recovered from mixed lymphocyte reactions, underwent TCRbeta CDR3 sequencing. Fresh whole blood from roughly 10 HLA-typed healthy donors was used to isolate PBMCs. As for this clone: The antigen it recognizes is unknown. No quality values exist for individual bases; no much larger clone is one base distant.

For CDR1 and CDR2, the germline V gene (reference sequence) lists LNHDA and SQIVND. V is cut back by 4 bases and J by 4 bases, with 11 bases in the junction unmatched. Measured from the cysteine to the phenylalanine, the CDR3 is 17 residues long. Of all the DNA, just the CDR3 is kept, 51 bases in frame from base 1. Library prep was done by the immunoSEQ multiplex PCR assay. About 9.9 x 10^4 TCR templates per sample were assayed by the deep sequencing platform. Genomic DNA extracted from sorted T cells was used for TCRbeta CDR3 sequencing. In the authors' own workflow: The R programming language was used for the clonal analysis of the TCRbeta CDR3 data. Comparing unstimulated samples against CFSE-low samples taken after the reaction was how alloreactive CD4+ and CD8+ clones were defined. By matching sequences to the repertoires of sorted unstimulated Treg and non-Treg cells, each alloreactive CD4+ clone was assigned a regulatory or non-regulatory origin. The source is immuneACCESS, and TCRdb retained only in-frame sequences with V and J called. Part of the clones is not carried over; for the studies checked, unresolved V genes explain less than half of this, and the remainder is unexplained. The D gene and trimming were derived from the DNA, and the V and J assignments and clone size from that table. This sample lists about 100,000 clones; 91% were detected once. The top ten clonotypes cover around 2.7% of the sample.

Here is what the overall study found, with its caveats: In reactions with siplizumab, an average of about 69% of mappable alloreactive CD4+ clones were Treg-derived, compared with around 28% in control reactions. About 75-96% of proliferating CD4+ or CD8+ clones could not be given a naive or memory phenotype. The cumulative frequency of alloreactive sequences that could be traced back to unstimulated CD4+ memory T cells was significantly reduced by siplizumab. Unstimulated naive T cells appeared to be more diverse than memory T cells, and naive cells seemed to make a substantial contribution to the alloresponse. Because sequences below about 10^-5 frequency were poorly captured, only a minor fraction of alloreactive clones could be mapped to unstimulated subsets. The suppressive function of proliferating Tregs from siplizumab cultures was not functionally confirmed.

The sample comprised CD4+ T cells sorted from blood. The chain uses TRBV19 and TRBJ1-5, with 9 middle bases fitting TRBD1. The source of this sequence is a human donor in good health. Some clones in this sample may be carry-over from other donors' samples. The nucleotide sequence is TGTGCCAGTAGTAGGGACAGGGATTGGGAGGGTAATCAGCCCCAGCATTTT. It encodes CASSRDRDWEGNQPQHF.